The clone carrying this TCR beta chain has only a few counts. Its target is not known. In the same sample, other DNA sequences code for this CDR3. A multiplex PCR was run with 60 Vbeta primers and 13 Jbeta primers. Sequenced by immunoSEQ multiplex PCR; TCRdb stores in-frame clones only, minus some. The table lists about 160,000 clones, around 80% of them singletons, with around 3.1% in the top ten. These data originate in a study of cytomegalovirus exposure and HLA in healthy donors. At the level of the study: Early released data had about 85 million unique TCRs, all coming from HLA-typed donors.

This CDR3 region has 14 residues. V lost 1 base and J lost 3, with 8 bases in between. The germline V gene encodes CDR1 MGHRA and CDR2 YSYEKL. Study-level results: From TCR beta sequences, most subjects' HLA-A and HLA-B alleles were reportedly predicted accurately.

The gene calls are TRBV4-1 and TRBJ2-3, with D possibly being TRBD1 (6 bases). The sequencing sample was made of PBMCs. The TCR was taken from a woman in her fifties or sixties in good health and CMV-seropositive. The CDR3 loop reads CASSQAGDTDTQYF. The DNA for the CDR3 is TGCGCCAGCAGCCAAGCAGGGGATACAGATACGCAGTATTTT.